This TCR beta chain was recovered during a study of human T cells and chemical hapten exposure. Overall study context: Among samples, TCR yields varied mainly because of small differences in pooled library volume.

Trimming took off 5 bases at V and 5 bases at J, with 12 bases between the two ends. CDR3 length equals 13 residues. Germline-derived CDR1 and CDR2 are SGHTA and FQGNSA. Described time point: healthy volunteer bleed at 6 weeks. Unseparated into fractions, whole blood served as the source from which total RNA was extracted. It was the library that attached unique molecular identifiers to individual cDNA molecules. TCRdb used MiXCR to reprocess the RACE reads, holding one entry per CDR3 protein. In the table there are some 77,000 distinct CDR3 sequences, 8.6% of which are singletons. This clonotype has at least ten counts.

This rearrangement joins TRBV7-2 to TRBJ2-5, with D possibly being TRBD2 (6 bases). Material: whole blood. The clonotype originates from a female donor in good health. Some clones in this sample may be carry-over from other donors' samples. The CDR3 protein is CASSRYGSETQYF. In DNA form, the CDR3 reads TGTGCCAGCAGCCGTTACGGGAGCGAGACCCAGTACTTC.